These T cell receptor beta chains were read from a single sample in a study of T cell changes during pregnancy in multiple sclerosis. Profiled with immunoSEQ multiplex PCR; TCRdb holds only in-frame clones, not every one. The sample shows 28,000 or so clones, approximately 92% of them seen only once. The material sequenced was CD4+ T cells from peripheral blood mononuclear cells, taken in the second trimester of pregnancy. These receptors came from a female donor with multiple sclerosis, enrolled in a pregnancy study. Each CDR3 is given with its conserved first and last residue. D genes are given only for firm matches. For some rows the clone size is stated as once, few or many, or as a class when expanded; others skip it.

j_gene: TRBJ2-1; d_gene: -; abundance: -; v_gene: TRBV11-1; CDR3nt: TGTGCCAGCAGCTTTGTCCGGAACTACGAGCAGTTCTTC; CDR3aa: CASSFVRNYEQFF
j_gene: TRBJ2-3; d_gene: TRBD2; abundance: -; v_gene: TRBV10-3; CDR3nt: TGTGCCATCAATGAGGGACTAGCGGGGGGCACAGATACGCAGTATTTT; CDR3aa: CAINEGLAGGTDTQYF
j_gene: TRBJ2-1; d_gene: -; abundance: -; v_gene: TRBV10-1; CDR3nt: TGCGCCAGCAGTGAGGCGGAGAGCTCCTACAATGAGCAGTTCTTC; CDR3aa: CASSEAESSYNEQFF
j_gene: TRBJ2-1; d_gene: -; abundance: -; v_gene: TRBV10-3; CDR3nt: TGTGCCATCAGCCTTATGGGGGCCAGGGTGGATGAGCAGTTCTTC; CDR3aa: CAISLMGARVDEQFF
j_gene: TRBJ1-5; d_gene: -; abundance: -; v_gene: TRBV28; CDR3nt: TGTGCCAGCAGCTCCCAGGGCCTGGGGAAACATCAGCCCCAGCATTTT; CDR3aa: CASSSQGLGKHQPQHF
j_gene: TRBJ1-1; d_gene: -; abundance: -; v_gene: TRBV18; CDR3nt: TGTGCCAGCTCACAACCGGGACTTGAAGCTTTCTTT; CDR3aa: CASSQPGLEAFF
j_gene: TRBJ2-1; d_gene: -; abundance: -; v_gene: TRBV15; CDR3nt: TGTGCCACCAGCAGAGATGGGCGCAATGAGCAGTTCTTC; CDR3aa: CATSRDGRNEQFF
j_gene: TRBJ1-4; d_gene: -; abundance: -; v_gene: TRBV6-1; CDR3nt: TGTGCCTCTTTTATGGGGGGTTCTAATGAAAAACTGTTTTTT; CDR3aa: CASFMGGSNEKLFF
j_gene: TRBJ1-2; d_gene: TRBD1; abundance: -; v_gene: TRBV6-5; CDR3nt: TGTGCCAGCTCCTTAGACAGGGAAGTGGGGGGCTACACCTTC; CDR3aa: CASSLDREVGGYTF
j_gene: TRBJ2-1; d_gene: TRBD2; abundance: -; v_gene: TRBV5-4; CDR3nt: TGTGCCAGCAGCCCCTTAGCGGGGGCCTACAATGAGCAGTTCTTC; CDR3aa: CASSPLAGAYNEQFF
j_gene: TRBJ1-4; d_gene: -; abundance: -; v_gene: TRBV28; CDR3nt: TGTGCCCATAGGGGGACTAATGAAAAACTGTTTTTT; CDR3aa: CAHRGTNEKLFF
j_gene: TRBJ2-5; d_gene: TRBD1; abundance: -; v_gene: TRBV2; CDR3nt: TGTGCCAGCAACCGGGACAGTGGAGAGACCCAGTACTTC; CDR3aa: CASNRDSGETQYF
j_gene: TRBJ2-3; d_gene: TRBD1; abundance: once; v_gene: TRBV15; CDR3nt: TGTGCCACCAGCAGGGACAGGGGGGTCAGGGATACGCAGTATTTT; CDR3aa: CATSRDRGVRDTQYF
j_gene: TRBJ2-1; d_gene: TRBD2; abundance: -; v_gene: TRBV10-3; CDR3nt: TGTGCCATCAGTGGTGGGGTAGCGGGGGGGATGTATGAGCAGTTCTTC; CDR3aa: CAISGGVAGGMYEQFF
j_gene: TRBJ2-3; d_gene: -; abundance: -; v_gene: TRBV5-1; CDR3nt: TGCGCCAGCAGCAGTAGGGGGTCCCCCACAGATACGCAGTATTTT; CDR3aa: CASSSRGSPTDTQYF
j_gene: TRBJ1-1; d_gene: -; abundance: -; v_gene: TRBV13; CDR3nt: TGTGCCAGCAGCTCATACAGGGCCCGGGGGGTTTCTGTTGAAGCTTTCTTT; CDR3aa: CASSSYRARGVSVEAFF
j_gene: TRBJ1-1; d_gene: -; abundance: -; v_gene: TRBV7-9; CDR3nt: TGTGCCAGCAGCTCCAGACCAGGGGTGAACACTGAAGCTTTCTTT; CDR3aa: CASSSRPGVNTEAFF
j_gene: TRBJ2-2; d_gene: -; abundance: -; v_gene: TRBV5-1; CDR3nt: TGCGCCAGCAGCTTGGCCAGGGGTCGCGGCACCGGGGAGCTGTTTTTT; CDR3aa: CASSLARGRGTGELFF
j_gene: TRBJ1-5; d_gene: -; abundance: -; v_gene: TRBV7-9; CDR3nt: TGTGCCAGCAGCCCGGTAGCATTCAATCAGCCCCAGCATTTT; CDR3aa: CASSPVAFNQPQHF
j_gene: TRBJ1-2; d_gene: -; abundance: -; v_gene: TRBV6-5; CDR3nt: TGTGCCAGCAGTGAACAGGGCATCGAGGGAGGCTACACCTTC; CDR3aa: CASSEQGIEGGYTF
j_gene: TRBJ2-3; d_gene: -; abundance: -; v_gene: TRBV2; CDR3nt: TGTGCCAGCAGTGGACCGGGGGGCTTCACAGATACGCAGTATTTT; CDR3aa: CASSGPGGFTDTQYF
j_gene: TRBJ2-1; d_gene: -; abundance: -; v_gene: TRBV6-5; CDR3nt: TGTGCCAGCAAGGGGCGGGGGCCGAACTACAATGAGCAGTTCTTC; CDR3aa: CASKGRGPNYNEQFF
j_gene: TRBJ2-7; d_gene: -; abundance: -; v_gene: TRBV10-1; CDR3nt: TGCGCCAGCAGTGAGGGCGGTCACGAGCAGTACTTC; CDR3aa: CASSEGGHEQYF
j_gene: TRBJ1-5; d_gene: -; abundance: -; v_gene: TRBV19; CDR3nt: TGTGCCAGTAACGCGGGGGCCCGAGGCAATCAGCCCCAGCATTTT; CDR3aa: CASNAGARGNQPQHF
j_gene: TRBJ2-1; d_gene: -; abundance: -; v_gene: TRBV2; CDR3nt: TGTGCCAGCAGTCCCTTTCAGGGGTCCTACAATGAGCAGTTCTTC; CDR3aa: CASSPFQGSYNEQFF
j_gene: TRBJ1-2; d_gene: -; abundance: once; v_gene: TRBV7-8; CDR3nt: TGTGCCAGCAGCGTCCAGGGCACTAACTATGGCTACACCTTC; CDR3aa: CASSVQGTNYGYTF
j_gene: TRBJ2-4; d_gene: -; abundance: -; v_gene: TRBV5-1; CDR3nt: TGCGCCAGCAGCTTGGATCTAGCCAAAAACATTCAGTACTTC; CDR3aa: CASSLDLAKNIQYF
j_gene: TRBJ2-1; d_gene: TRBD1; abundance: -; v_gene: TRBV4-3; CDR3nt: TGCGCCAGCAGCCAAGATATTAGGGACAGCTCCTACAATGAGCAGTTCTTC; CDR3aa: CASSQDIRDSSYNEQFF
j_gene: TRBJ2-7; d_gene: TRBD2; abundance: -; v_gene: TRBV10-3; CDR3nt: TGTGCCATCAGTGCGGGACTAGCGGGGAAAACCTACGAGCAGTACTTC; CDR3aa: CAISAGLAGKTYEQYF
j_gene: TRBJ2-2; d_gene: TRBD2; abundance: -; v_gene: TRBV5-4; CDR3nt: TGTGCCAGCAGCCCCCTAGCGGGGGGGAACACCGGGGAGCTGTTTTTT; CDR3aa: CASSPLAGGNTGELFF
j_gene: TRBJ1-1; d_gene: TRBD1; abundance: -; v_gene: TRBV6-6; CDR3nt: TGTGCCAGCAGTAGACGACAGGGGGTCACTGAAGCTTTCTTT; CDR3aa: CASSRRQGVTEAFF
j_gene: TRBJ2-1; d_gene: TRBD2; abundance: -; v_gene: TRBV18; CDR3nt: TGTGCCAGCTCGTCTAGCGGGGGTGGCTACAATGAGCAGTTCTTC; CDR3aa: CASSSSGGGYNEQFF
j_gene: TRBJ2-3; d_gene: TRBD2; abundance: -; v_gene: TRBV6-5; CDR3nt: TGTGCCTGTAGCGGGGGGCCAGGGGGTACGCAGTATTTT; CDR3aa: CACSGGPGGTQYF
j_gene: TRBJ1-1; d_gene: TRBD1; abundance: -; v_gene: TRBV18; CDR3nt: TGTGCCAGCTCGCGGGACAGTGAAGCTTTCTTT; CDR3aa: CASSRDSEAFF
j_gene: TRBJ2-5; d_gene: TRBD2; abundance: -; v_gene: TRBV5-1; CDR3nt: TGCGCCAGCAGCTCGGGATCGGCAGGGACTAACCAAGAGACCCAGTACTTC; CDR3aa: CASSSGSAGTNQETQYF
j_gene: TRBJ2-7; d_gene: TRBD2; abundance: -; v_gene: TRBV5-4; CDR3nt: TGTGCCAGCAGCTTGGAACTAGCGGGAACCTACGAGCAGTACTTC; CDR3aa: CASSLELAGTYEQYF
j_gene: TRBJ2-7; d_gene: TRBD1; abundance: -; v_gene: TRBV6-1; CDR3nt: TGTGCCAGCGCCAGGAATTTACAGGGGAACGAGCAGTACTTC; CDR3aa: CASARNLQGNEQYF
j_gene: TRBJ2-3; d_gene: -; abundance: -; v_gene: TRBV7-8; CDR3nt: TGTGCCAGCAGCCCGACTACATGGGATACGCAGTATTTT; CDR3aa: CASSPTTWDTQYF
j_gene: TRBJ2-1; d_gene: -; abundance: once; v_gene: TRBV30; CDR3nt: TGTGCCTGGAGTAAAAACCTCCAGGGTTATGAGCAGTTCTTC; CDR3aa: CAWSKNLQGYEQFF
j_gene: TRBJ2-6; d_gene: -; abundance: -; v_gene: TRBV19; CDR3nt: TGTGCCAGTAGTACTGACAGGCTGCTCTCTGGGGCCAACGTCCTGACTTTC; CDR3aa: CASSTDRLLSGANVLTF